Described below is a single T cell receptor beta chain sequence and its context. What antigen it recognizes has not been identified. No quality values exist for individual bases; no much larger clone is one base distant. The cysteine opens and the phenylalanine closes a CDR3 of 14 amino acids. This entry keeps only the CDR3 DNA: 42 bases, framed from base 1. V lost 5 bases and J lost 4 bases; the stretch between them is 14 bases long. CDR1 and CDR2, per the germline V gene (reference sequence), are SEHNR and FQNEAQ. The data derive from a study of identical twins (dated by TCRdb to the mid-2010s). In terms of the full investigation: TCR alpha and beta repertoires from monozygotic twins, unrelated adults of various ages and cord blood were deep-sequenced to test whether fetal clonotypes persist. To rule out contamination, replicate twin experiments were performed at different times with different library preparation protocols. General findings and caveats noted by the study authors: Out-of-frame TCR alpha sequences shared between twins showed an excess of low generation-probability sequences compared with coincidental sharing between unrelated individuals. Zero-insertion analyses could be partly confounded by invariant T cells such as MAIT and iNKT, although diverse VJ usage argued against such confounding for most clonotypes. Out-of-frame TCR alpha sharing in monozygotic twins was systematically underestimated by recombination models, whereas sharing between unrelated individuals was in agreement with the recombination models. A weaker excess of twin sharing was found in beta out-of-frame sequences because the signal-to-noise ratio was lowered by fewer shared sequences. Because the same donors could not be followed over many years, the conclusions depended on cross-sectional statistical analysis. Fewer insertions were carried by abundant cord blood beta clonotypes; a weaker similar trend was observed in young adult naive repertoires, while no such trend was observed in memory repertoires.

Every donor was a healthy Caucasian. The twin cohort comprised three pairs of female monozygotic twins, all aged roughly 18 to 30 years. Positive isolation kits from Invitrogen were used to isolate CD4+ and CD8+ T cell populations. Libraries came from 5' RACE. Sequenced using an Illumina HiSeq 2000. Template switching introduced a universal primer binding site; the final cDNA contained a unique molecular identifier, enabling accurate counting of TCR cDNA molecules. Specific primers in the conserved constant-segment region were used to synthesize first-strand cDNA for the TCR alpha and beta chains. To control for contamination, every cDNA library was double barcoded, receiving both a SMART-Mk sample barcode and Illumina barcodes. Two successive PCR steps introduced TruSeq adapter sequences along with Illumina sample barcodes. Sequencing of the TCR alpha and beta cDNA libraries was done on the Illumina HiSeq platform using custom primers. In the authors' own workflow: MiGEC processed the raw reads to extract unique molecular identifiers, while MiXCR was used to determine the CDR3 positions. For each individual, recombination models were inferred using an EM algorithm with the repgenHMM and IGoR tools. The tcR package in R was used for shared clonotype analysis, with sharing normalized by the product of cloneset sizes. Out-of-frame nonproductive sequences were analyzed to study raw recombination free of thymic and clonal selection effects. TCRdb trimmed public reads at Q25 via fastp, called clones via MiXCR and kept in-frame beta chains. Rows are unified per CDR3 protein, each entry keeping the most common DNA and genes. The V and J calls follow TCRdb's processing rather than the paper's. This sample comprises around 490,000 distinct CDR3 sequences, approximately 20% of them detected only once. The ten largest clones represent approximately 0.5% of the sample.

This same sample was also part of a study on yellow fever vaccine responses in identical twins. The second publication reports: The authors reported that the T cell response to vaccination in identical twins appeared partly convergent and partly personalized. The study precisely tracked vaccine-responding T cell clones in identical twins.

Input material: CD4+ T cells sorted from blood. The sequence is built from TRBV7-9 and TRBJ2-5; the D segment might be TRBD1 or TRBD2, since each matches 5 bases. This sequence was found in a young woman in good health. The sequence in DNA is TGTGCCAGCAGCCCTGGGGCTAGCATAGAGACCCAGTACTTC. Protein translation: CASSPGASIETQYF.